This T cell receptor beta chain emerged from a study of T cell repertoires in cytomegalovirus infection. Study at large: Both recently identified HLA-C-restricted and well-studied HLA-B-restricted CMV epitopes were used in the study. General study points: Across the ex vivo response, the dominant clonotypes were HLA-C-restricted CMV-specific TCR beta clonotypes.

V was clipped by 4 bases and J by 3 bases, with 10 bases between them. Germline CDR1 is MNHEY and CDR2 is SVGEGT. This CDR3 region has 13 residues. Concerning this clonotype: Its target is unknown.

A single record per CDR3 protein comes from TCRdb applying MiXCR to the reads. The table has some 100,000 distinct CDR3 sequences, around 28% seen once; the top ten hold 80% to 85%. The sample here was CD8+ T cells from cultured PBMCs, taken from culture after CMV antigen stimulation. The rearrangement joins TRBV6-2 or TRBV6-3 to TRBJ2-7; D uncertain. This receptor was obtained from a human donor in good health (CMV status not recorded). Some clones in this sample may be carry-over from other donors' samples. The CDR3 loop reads CASSFLRYYEQYF. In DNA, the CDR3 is TGTGCCAGCAGTTTCTTACGGTACTACGAGCAGTACTTC.